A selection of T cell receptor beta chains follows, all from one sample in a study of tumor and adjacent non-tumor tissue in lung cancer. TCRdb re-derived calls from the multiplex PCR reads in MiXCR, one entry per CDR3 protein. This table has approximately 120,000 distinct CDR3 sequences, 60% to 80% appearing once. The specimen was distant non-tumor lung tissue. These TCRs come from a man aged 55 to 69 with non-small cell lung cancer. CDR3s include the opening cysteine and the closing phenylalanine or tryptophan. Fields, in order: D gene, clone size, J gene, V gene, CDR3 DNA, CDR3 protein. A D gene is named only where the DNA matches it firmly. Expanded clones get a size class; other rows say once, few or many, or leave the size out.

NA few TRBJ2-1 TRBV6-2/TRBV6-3 TGTGCCAGCAGCACCACGATAATAACTGGGGACAATGAGCAGTTCTTC CASSTTIITGDNEQFF
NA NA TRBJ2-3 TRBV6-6 TGTGCCAGCAGTTACTCAGGAGATGCACAGTATTTT CASSYSGDAQYF
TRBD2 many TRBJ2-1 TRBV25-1 TGTGCCAGCAGTGAATATAGCGGGAGGGCAATCAATGAGCAGTTCTTC CASSEYSGRAINEQFF
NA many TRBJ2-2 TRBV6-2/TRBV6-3 TGTGCCAGCAGTTACCCCACACCCGCCTTAGACCGAGGCGGGGAGCTGTTTTTT CASSYPTPALDRGGELFF
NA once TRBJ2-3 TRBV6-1 TGTGCCTGTAGTGAATCGCTAGATACGCAGTATTTT CACSESLDTQYF
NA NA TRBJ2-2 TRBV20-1 TGCAGTGCTGGAGGTTTAGGCGTAGGGGACACCGGGGAGCTGTTTTTT CSAGGLGVGDTGELFF
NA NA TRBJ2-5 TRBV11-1 TGTGCCAGCAGCTCAGGAGACGGACAGAATGAAGAGACCCAGTACTTC CASSSGDGQNEETQYF
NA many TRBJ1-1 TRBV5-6 TGTGCCAGCAGCCTCATCAGGGAAAAGATTGGATGGGACACTGAAGCTTTCTTT CASSLIREKIGWDTEAFF
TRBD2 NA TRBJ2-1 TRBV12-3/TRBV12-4 TGTGCCAGCAGCCCTACTAGCGGGAGGCCTAATGAGAAGTTCTTC CASSPTSGRPNEKFF
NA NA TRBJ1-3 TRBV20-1 TGCAGTACTGGCGACATGGGGAACACCATATATTTT CSTGDMGNTIYF
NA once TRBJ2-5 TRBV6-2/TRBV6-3 TGTGCCGGCCAACACGGGGGCGAGAGGGAGGCCCAGTACTTC CAGQHGGEREAQYF
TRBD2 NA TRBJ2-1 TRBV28 TGTGCCAGCAGTTTCTGGCGGGAGGGGAATGAGCAGTTCTTC CASSFWREGNEQFF